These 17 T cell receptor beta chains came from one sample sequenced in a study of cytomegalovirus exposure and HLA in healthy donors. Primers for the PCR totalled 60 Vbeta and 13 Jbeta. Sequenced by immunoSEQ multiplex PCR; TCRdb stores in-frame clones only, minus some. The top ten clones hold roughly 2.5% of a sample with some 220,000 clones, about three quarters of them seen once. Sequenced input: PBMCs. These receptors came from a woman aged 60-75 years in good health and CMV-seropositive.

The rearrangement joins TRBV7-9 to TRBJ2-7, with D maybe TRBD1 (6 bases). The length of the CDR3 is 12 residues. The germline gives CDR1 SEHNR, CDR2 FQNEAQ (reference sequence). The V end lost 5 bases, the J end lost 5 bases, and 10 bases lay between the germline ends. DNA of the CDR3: TGTGCCAGCAGCCCGACAGGTCACGAGCAGTACTTC. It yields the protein CASSPTGHEQYF.

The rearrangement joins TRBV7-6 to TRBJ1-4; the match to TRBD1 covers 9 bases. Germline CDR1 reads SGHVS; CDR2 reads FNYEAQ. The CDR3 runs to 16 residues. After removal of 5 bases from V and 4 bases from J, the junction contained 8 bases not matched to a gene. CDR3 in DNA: TGTGCCAGCAGCCGCCTACAGGGGGCACTTAATGAAAAACTGTTTTTT. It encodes CASSRLQGALNEKLFF.

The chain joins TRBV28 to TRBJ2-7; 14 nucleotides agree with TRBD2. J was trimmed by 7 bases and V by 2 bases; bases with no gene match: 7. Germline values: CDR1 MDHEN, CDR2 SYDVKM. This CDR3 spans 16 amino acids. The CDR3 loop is CASSLTTGLAGGEQYF. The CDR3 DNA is TGTGCCAGCAGTTTAACTACTGGACTAGCGGGGGGTGAGCAGTACTTC. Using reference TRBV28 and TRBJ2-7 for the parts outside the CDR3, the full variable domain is DVKVTQSSRYLVKRTGEKVFLECVQDMDHENMFWYRQDPGLGLRLIYFSYDVKMKEKGDIPEGYSVSREKKERFSLILESASTNQTSMYLCASSLTTGLAGGEQYFGPGTRLTVT.

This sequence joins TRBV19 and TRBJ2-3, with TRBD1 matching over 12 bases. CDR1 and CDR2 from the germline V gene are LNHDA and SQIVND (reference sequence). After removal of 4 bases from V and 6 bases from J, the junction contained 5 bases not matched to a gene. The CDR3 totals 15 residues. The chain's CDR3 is CASSTSGQGADTQYF. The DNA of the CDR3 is TGTGCCAGTAGTACATCGGGACAGGGGGCTGATACGCAGTATTTT.

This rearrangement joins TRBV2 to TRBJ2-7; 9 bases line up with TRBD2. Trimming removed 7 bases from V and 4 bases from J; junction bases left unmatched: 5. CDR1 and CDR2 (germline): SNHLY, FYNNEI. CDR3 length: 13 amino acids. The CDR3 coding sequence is TGTGCCAGCAAACGACTAGCGGTTTACGAGCAGTACTTC. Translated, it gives CASKRLAVYEQYF. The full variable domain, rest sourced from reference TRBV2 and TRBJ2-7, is EPEVTQTPSHQVTQMGQEVILRCVPISNHLYFYWYRQILGQKVEFLVSFYNNEISEKSEIFDDQFSVERPDGSNFTLKIRSTKLEDSAMYFCASKRLAVYEQYFGPGTRLTVT.

CDR3 sequence: CASSLTTSGVDYNEQFF. CDR3 sequence (DNA): TGTGCCAGCAGCTTGACGACTAGCGGAGTCGATTACAATGAGCAGTTCTTC. This chain joins TRBV5-4 and TRBJ2-1; 9 nucleotides align to TRBD2. V dropped 1 base and J dropped 4; count of bases not matched to a gene: 9. The CDR3 length is 17 residues. Germline-derived CDR1 and CDR2 are SGHNT and YYREEE (reference sequence).

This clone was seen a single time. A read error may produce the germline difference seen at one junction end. CDR3 DNA: TGTTCCAGCAGCTTAACGGTGGGGCCCTACGAGCAGTACTTC. It yields the protein CSSSLTVGPYEQYF. The gene calls are TRBV7-9 and TRBJ2-7; possible D gene TRBD1, 5 bases. Per germline, CDR1 SEHNR and CDR2 FQNEAQ (reference sequence). The CDR3 sequence is 14 residues long.

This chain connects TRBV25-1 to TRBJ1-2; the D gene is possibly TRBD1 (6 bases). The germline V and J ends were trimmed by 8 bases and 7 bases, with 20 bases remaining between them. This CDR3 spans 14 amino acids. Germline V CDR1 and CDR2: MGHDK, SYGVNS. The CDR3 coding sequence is TGTGCCAGCGCCTCGGCAGGGGAAAGTTTTGGCTACACCTTC. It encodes CASASAGESFGYTF.

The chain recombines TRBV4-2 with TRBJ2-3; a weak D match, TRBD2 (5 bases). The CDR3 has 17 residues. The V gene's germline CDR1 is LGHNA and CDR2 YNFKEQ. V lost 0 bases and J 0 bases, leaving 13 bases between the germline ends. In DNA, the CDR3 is TGTGCCAGCAGCCAAGATCTAAGCGGTACTAGCACAGATACGCAGTATTTT. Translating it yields CASSQDLSGTSTDTQYF.

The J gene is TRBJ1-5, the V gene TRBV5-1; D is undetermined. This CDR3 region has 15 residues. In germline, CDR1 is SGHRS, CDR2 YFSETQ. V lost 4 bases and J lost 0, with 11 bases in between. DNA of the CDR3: TGCGCCAGCAGCCTGAACCCGGTTAGCAATCAGCCCCAGCATTTT. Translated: CASSLNPVSNQPQHF.

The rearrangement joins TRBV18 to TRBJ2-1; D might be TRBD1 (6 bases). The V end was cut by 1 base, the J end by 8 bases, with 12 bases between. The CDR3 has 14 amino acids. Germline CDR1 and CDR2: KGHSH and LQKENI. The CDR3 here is CASSPLGAGDEQFF. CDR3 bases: TGTGCCAGCTCACCACTGGGGGCCGGGGATGAGCAGTTCTTC.

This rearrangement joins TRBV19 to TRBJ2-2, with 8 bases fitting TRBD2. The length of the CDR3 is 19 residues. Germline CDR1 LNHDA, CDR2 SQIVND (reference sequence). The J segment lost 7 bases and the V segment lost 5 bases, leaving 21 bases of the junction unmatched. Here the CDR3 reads CASSPGGGGGAGAGGELFF. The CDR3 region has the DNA TGTGCCAGTAGTCCCGGAGGAGGTGGTGGAGCGGGAGCCGGCGGGGAGCTGTTTTTT. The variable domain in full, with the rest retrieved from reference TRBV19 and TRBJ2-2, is DGGITQSPKYLFRKEGQNVTLSCEQNLNHDAMYWYRQDPGQGLRLIYYSQIVNDFQKGDIAEGYSVSREKKESFPLTVTSAQKNPTAFYLCASSPGGGGGAGAGGELFFGEGSRLTVL.

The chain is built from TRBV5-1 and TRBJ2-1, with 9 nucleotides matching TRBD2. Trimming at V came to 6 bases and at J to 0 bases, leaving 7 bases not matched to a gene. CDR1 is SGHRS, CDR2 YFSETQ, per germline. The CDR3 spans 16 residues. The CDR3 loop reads CASTEGAGGSYNEQFF. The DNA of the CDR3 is TGCGCCAGCACGGAGGGAGCGGGAGGCTCCTACAATGAGCAGTTCTTC.

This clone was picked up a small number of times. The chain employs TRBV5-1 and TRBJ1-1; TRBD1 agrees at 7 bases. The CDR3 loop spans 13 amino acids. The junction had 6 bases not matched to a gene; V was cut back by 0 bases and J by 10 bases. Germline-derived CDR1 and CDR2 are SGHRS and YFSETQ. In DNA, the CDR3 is TGCGCCAGCAGCTTGGCGGGACAGACCCCAGCTTTCTTT. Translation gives CASSLAGQTPAFF.

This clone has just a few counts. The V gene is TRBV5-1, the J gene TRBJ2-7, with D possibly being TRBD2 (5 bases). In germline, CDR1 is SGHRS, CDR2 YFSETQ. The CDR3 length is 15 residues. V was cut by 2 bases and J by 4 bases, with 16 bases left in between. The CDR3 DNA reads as TGCGCCAGCAGCTTCGGGGATCAACCCTTTTACGAGCAGTACTTC. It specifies CASSFGDQPFYEQYF.

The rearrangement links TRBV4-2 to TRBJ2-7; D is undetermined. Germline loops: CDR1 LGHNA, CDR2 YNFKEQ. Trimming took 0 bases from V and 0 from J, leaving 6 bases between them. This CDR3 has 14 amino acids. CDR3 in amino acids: CASSQERSSYEQYF. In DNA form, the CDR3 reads TGTGCCAGCAGCCAAGAGAGGTCCTCCTACGAGCAGTACTTC.

CDR3 region: CASQGGQYYEQYF. CDR3 sequence (DNA): TGTGCCAGCCAGGGAGGGCAGTACTACGAGCAGTACTTC. The chain has TRBV7-8 and TRBJ2-7, with 7 bases lining up with TRBD2. This CDR3 region has 13 residues. After removal of 8 bases from V and 3 bases from J, the junction contained 7 bases not matched to a gene. Looked up from germline, CDR1 is SGHVS and CDR2 is FQNEAQ.